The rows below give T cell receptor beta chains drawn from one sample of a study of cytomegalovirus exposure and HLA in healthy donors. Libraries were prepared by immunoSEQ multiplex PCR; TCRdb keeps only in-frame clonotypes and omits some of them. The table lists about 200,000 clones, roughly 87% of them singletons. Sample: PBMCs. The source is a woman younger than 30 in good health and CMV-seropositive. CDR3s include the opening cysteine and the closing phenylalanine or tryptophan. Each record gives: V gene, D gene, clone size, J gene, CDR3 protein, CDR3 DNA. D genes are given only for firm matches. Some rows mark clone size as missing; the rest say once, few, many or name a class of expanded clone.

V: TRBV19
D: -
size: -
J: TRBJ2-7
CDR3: CASSIAAEGYEQYF
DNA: TGTGCCAGTAGTATAGCAGCGGAGGGCTACGAGCAGTACTTC

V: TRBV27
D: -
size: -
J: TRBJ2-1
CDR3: CASRPLPDYNEQFF
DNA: TGTGCCAGCAGACCACTCCCCGACTACAATGAGCAGTTCTTC

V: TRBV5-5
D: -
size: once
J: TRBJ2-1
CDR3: CASSLASDSYSEQFF
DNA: TGTGCCAGCAGCTTGGCCAGCGACAGCTATTCTGAGCAGTTCTTC

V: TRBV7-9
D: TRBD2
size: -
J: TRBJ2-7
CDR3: CAITQAGGSYEQYF
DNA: TGTGCCATCACTCAAGCGGGAGGCTCCTACGAGCAGTACTTC

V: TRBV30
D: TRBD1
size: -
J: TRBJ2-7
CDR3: CAWTPDRGGGEQYF
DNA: TGTGCCTGGACTCCCGACAGGGGAGGAGGGGAGCAGTACTTC

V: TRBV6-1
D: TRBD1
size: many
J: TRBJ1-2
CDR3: CASSEGTGGYGYTF
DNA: TGTGCCAGCAGTGAAGGGACAGGGGGCTATGGCTACACCTTC

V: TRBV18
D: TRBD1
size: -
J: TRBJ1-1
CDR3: CASSPYFSGQLNTEAFF
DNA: TGTGCCAGCTCACCCTACTTTTCGGGACAGCTGAACACTGAAGCTTTCTTT

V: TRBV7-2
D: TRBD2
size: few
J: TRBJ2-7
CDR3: CASSSGLAGGYYEQYF
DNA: TGTGCCAGCAGCAGCGGACTAGCGGGAGGGTACTACGAGCAGTACTTC

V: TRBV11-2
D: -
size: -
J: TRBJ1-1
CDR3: CASTPRGYNTEAFF
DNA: TGTGCCAGTACCCCCCGAGGCTACAACACTGAAGCTTTCTTT

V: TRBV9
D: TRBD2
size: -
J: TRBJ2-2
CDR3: CASSVAGSGSTGELFF
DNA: TGTGCCAGCAGCGTAGCCGGTAGCGGGAGTACCGGGGAGCTGTTTTTT

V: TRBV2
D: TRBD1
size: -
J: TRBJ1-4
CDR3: CASRDRPSTNEKLFF
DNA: TGTGCCAGCAGGGACAGGCCGAGCACTAATGAAAAACTGTTTTTT

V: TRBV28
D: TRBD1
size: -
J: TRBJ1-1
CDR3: CASIGTGEEKRTEAFF
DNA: TGTGCCAGCATCGGGACAGGGGAAGAAAAGCGGACTGAAGCTTTCTTT

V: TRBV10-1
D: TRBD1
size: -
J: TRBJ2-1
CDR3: CASSGRDRSSYNEQFF
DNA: TGCGCCAGCAGTGGGCGGGACAGGAGCTCCTACAATGAGCAGTTCTTC

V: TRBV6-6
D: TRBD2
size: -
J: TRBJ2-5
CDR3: CASSYRAGVEETQYF
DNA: TGTGCCAGCAGTTACCGGGCGGGAGTAGAAGAGACCCAGTACTTC

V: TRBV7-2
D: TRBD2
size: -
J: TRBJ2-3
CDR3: CASSQSGRVPDTQYF
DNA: TGTGCCAGCAGCCAAAGCGGGAGGGTCCCAGATACGCAGTATTTT

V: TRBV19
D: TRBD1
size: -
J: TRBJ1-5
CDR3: CASSKLGPDRGHQPQHF
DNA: TGTGCCAGTAGTAAACTAGGTCCAGACAGGGGGCATCAGCCCCAGCATTTT

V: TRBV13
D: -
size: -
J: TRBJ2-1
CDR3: CASSSYNEQFF
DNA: TGTGCCAGCAGCTCATACAATGAGCAGTTCTTC

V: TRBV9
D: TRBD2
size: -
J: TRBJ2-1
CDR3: CASSVGLAGFNEQFF
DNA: TGTGCCAGCAGCGTAGGGCTAGCGGGTTTCAATGAGCAGTTCTTC

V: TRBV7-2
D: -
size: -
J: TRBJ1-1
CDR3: CASSSLWPQAFF
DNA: TGTGCCAGCAGCTCCCTTTGGCCCCAGGCTTTCTTT

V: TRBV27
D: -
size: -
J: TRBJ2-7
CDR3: CASSFSGATSDYEQYF
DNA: TGTGCCAGCAGTTTTTCAGGGGCTACTAGTGACTACGAGCAGTACTTC

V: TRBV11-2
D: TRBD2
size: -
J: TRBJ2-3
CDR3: CASSLPIAGVGQYF
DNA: TGTGCCAGCAGCCTCCCCATAGCGGGAGTGGGGCAGTATTTT

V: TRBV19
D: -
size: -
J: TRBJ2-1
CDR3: CASSPDPMTSTALSYNEQFF
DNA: TGTGCCAGTAGTCCAGACCCTATGACTAGTACAGCTCTTTCCTACAATGAGCAGTTCTTC

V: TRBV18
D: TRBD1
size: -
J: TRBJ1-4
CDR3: CASSPGTGRNEKLFF
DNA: TGTGCCAGCTCACCAGGGACAGGCCGCAATGAAAAACTGTTTTTT

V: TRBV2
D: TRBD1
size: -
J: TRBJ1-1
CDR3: CASSDTGAGTEAFF
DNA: TGTGCCAGCAGTGATACAGGGGCCGGGACTGAAGCTTTCTTT

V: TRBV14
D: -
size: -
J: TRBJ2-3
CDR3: CASSLGADTQYF
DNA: TGTGCCAGCAGCCTAGGGGCAGATACGCAGTATTTT

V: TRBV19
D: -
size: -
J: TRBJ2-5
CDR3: CASSGETQYF
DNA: TGTGCCAGTAGCGGGGAGACCCAGTACTTC

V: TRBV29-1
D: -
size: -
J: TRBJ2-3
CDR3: CSTSTDTQYF
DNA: TGCAGCACTTCCACAGATACGCAGTATTTT

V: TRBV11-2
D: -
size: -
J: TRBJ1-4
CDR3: CASSLSWGVNEKLFF
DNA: TGTGCCAGCAGCCTCAGTTGGGGGGTTAATGAAAAACTGTTTTTT

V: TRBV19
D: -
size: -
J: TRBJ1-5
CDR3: CASSIEGRQPQHF
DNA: TGTGCCAGTAGTATTGAGGGTAGGCAGCCCCAGCATTTT

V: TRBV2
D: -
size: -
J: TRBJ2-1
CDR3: CASSERTAYNEQFF
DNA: TGTGCCAGCAGTGAAAGGACAGCCTACAATGAGCAGTTCTTC

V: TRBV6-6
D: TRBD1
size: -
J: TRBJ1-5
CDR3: CASRGDRVNQPQHF
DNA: TGTGCCAGCAGGGGGGACAGAGTGAATCAGCCCCAGCATTTT

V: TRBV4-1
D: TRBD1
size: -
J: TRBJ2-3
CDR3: CASSQAGTADTDTQYF
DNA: TGCGCCAGCAGCCAAGCTGGGACAGCTGACACAGATACGCAGTATTTT

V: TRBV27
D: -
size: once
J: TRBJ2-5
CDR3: CASSATGTINQETQYF
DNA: TGTGCCAGCAGTGCTACAGGGACCATAAACCAAGAGACCCAGTACTTC

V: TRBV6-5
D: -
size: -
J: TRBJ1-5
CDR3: CASRQGVAQPQHF
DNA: TGTGCCAGCAGACAGGGTGTGGCTCAGCCCCAGCATTTT

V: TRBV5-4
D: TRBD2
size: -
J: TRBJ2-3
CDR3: CASSVLASSTDTQYF
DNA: TGTGCCAGCAGCGTACTAGCGTCTAGCACAGATACGCAGTATTTT

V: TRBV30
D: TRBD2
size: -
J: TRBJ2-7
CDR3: CAWSGPPLAGGSYEQYF
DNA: TGTGCCTGGAGTGGTCCCCCTCTAGCGGGGGGGTCCTACGAGCAGTACTTC

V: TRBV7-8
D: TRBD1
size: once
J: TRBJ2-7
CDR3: CASSFQGAGEQYF
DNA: TGTGCCAGCAGCTTCCAGGGGGCGGGTGAGCAGTACTTC

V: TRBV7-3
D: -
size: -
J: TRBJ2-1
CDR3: CASSLAGSDNEQFF
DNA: TGTGCCAGCAGCTTAGCGGGATCCGACAATGAGCAGTTCTTC

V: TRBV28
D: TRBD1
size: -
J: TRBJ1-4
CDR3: CASSLNQGGEKLFF
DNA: TGTGCCAGCAGTTTAAATCAGGGGGGTGAAAAACTGTTTTTT

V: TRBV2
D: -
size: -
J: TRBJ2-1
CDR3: CASSDRQNSYNEQFF
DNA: TGTGCCAGCAGTGATCGACAGAACTCCTACAATGAGCAGTTCTTC

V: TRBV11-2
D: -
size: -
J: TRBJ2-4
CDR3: CASTGLAKNIQYF
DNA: TGTGCCAGTACAGGGTTAGCCAAAAACATTCAGTACTTC

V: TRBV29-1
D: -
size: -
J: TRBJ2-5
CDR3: CSGRLAQETQYF
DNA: TGCAGCGGCAGACTTGCTCAAGAGACCCAGTACTTC

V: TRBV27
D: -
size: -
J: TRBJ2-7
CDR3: CASSLINGVGTYEQYF
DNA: TGTGCCAGCAGTTTGATTAATGGGGTCGGGACCTACGAGCAGTACTTC

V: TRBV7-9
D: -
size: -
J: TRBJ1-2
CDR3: CASSLAIWDTGYTF
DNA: TGTGCCAGCAGCTTAGCGATCTGGGACACCGGCTACACCTTC

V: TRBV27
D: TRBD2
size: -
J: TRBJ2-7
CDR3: CASSLFREGTYEQYF
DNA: TGTGCCAGCAGTTTATTCCGGGAGGGTACCTACGAGCAGTACTTC

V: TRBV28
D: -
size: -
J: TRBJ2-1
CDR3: CASRPTRQASYNEQFF
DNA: TGTGCCAGCAGACCGACCCGACAGGCCTCCTACAATGAGCAGTTCTTC

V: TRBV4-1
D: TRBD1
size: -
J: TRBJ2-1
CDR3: CASSHSSRGNEQFF
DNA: TGCGCCAGCAGCCACTCGTCCAGGGGGAATGAGCAGTTCTTC

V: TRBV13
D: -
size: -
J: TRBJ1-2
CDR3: CASSLGQNYGYTF
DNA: TGTGCCAGCAGCTTAGGTCAGAACTATGGCTACACCTTC

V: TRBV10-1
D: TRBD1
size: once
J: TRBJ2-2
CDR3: CASREQGSGELFF
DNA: TGCGCCAGCCGGGAACAGGGGTCTGGGGAGCTGTTTTTT

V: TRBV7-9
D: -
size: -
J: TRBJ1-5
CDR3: CASSFEGNNQPQHF
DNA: TGTGCCAGCAGCTTTGAGGGAAACAATCAGCCCCAGCATTTT

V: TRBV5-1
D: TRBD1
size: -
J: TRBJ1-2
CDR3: CASSYPPSGTGVHYGYTF
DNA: TGCGCCAGCAGTTACCCCCCCTCCGGGACAGGGGTGCACTATGGCTACACCTTC

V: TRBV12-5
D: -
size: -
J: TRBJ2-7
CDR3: CASGLGTSGTYEQYF
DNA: TGTGCTAGTGGTTTGGGAACATCAGGGACCTACGAGCAGTACTTC

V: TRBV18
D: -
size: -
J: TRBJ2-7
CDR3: CASSPLQGPYEQYF
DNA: TGTGCCAGCTCACCACTACAGGGTCCCTACGAGCAGTACTTC